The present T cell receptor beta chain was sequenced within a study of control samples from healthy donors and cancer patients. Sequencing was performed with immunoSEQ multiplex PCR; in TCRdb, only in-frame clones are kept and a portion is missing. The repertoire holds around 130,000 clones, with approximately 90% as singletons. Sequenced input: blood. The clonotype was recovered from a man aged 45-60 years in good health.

The CDR3 DNA sequence: TGTGCCATCAGTGAATACCTAGGACAGGGGGGGCTCTACGAGCAGTACTTC. Protein sequence: CAISEYLGQGGLYEQYF. The chain recombines TRBV10-3 with TRBJ2-7, with 10 bases that match TRBD1. Germline V lookup: CDR1 ENHRY, CDR2 SYGVKD. There are 17 residues in the CDR3. The V segment lost 3 bases and the J segment 3 bases; nucleotides outside the gene matches: 11.